This T cell receptor (beta chain) was identified in a study of shared clonotypes between healthy human individuals. Study-wide context: Donors were a couple of women and a few men aged 18 to 49.

As to this clone: Its target is unknown.

CDR3 size: 17 residues. V lost 0 bases, J lost 8 bases, and 10 bases stayed unmatched. CDR1 is SGHRS, CDR2 YFSETQ, per germline. For every subset, genomic DNA was evenly distributed across several immunoSEQ plates. The data were produced by immunoSEQ multiplex PCR, yet TCRdb's version contains in-frame clones alone and is incomplete. The table records approximately 980,000 clones, about three quarters of them present only once. Donors were Caucasian adults residing in Nashville, Tennessee, USA. Overall study findings and caveats: Generation of non-shared clonotypes was less probable than generation of clonotypes shared by all four donors.

Material: memory CD4+ T cells sorted from blood. Sample subset: CD45RA-negative fraction. The TCR sequence derives from a young man in good health. The rearrangement uses TRBV5-1 and TRBJ1-6; 8 bases line up with TRBD1. This chain's CDR3 is CASSLAPTGDVDSPLHF. The CDR3 DNA reads TGCGCCAGCAGCTTGGCCCCGACAGGGGATGTTGATTCACCCCTCCACTTT.